A selection of T cell receptor beta chains follows, all from one sample in a study of OX40 agonist ivuxolimab in advanced cancers. The assay was immunoSEQ multiplex PCR, and TCRdb's table has in-frame clones only and misses some. The sample consists of about 56,000 clones, approximately 86% of them appearing once. The input for sequencing was CD4+ or CD8+ T cells sorted from blood, taken in a trial of the OX40 agonist ivuxolimab. These receptors came from an adult with an advanced solid tumor such as melanoma, head and neck, liver or kidney cancer. Both conserved end residues are part of each CDR3. Fields, in order: D gene, V gene, J gene, clone size, CDR3 protein, CDR3 DNA. D genes are given only for firm matches. Clone size is not always given. Where it is, it says once, few, many or a class for expanded clones.

TRBD1	TRBV11-2	TRBJ2-7	.	CASSPGQGSEQYF	TGTGCCAGCAGCCCGGGACAGGGTTCCGAGCAGTACTTC
TRBD1	TRBV5-1	TRBJ2-3	.	CASSLDRGRRDTQYF	TGCGCCAGCAGCTTGGACAGGGGGCGTAGGGATACGCAGTATTTT
.	TRBV11-3	TRBJ1-1	.	CASSLVRNTEAFF	TGTGCCAGCAGCTTAGTTCGTAACACTGAAGCTTTCTTT
.	TRBV6-6	TRBJ2-5	.	CASSSPDLLETQYF	TGTGCCAGCAGTTCCCCGGACTTATTAGAGACCCAGTACTTC
.	TRBV11-2	TRBJ1-1	.	CASSLSLNTEAFF	TGTGCCAGCAGCTTATCCTTGAACACTGAAGCTTTCTTT
.	TRBV7-8	TRBJ2-7	.	CASSLQEGGSYEQYF	TGTGCCAGCAGCTTACAGGAAGGGGGCTCCTACGAGCAGTACTTC
.	TRBV11-2	TRBJ2-7	.	CASSPHGALSYEQYF	TGTGCCAGCAGCCCCCACGGGGCCCTATCCTACGAGCAGTACTTC
.	TRBV19	TRBJ1-5	.	CASSIEGLRNQPQHF	TGTGCCAGTAGTATAGAAGGACTTCGCAATCAGCCCCAGCATTTT
TRBD1	TRBV5-5	TRBJ1-1	.	CASSGRQGATEAFF	TGTGCCAGCAGCGGAAGACAGGGTGCGACTGAAGCTTTCTTT
.	TRBV4-2	TRBJ2-3	few	CASSHRTDTQYF	TGTGCCAGCAGCCACCGCACAGATACGCAGTATTTT
TRBD1	TRBV4-1	TRBJ2-3	once	CASSQEGQGKGTQYF	TGCGCCAGCAGCCAAGAAGGACAGGGAAAGGGTACGCAGTATTTT
TRBD2	TRBV5-8	TRBJ2-1	.	CASSLGASGSLEQFF	TGTGCCAGCAGCCTGGGGGCTAGCGGGAGTCTTGAGCAGTTCTTC
TRBD2	TRBV11-2	TRBJ2-1	.	CASSLGLAGGPLGNEQFF	TGTGCCAGCAGCTTAGGGCTAGCGGGAGGTCCGTTAGGCAATGAGCAGTTCTTC
TRBD1	TRBV10-1	TRBJ2-1	.	CASSGTGYTGQFF	TGCGCCAGCAGTGGGACAGGGTATACAGGGCAGTTCTTC
TRBD1	TRBV5-8	TRBJ1-5	once	CASSLDPGGDNQPQHF	TGTGCCAGCAGCTTGGATCCAGGGGGGGACAATCAGCCCCAGCATTTT
TRBD1	TRBV18	TRBJ1-4	.	CASSPTRQGEKLFF	TGTGCCAGCTCACCCACGAGACAGGGGGAAAAACTGTTTTTT
TRBD1	TRBV4-1	TRBJ1-5	.	CASSHEIGQVQPQHF	TGCGCCAGCAGCCATGAAATCGGACAGGTTCAGCCCCAGCATTTT
.	TRBV19	TRBJ2-5	.	CASKRSGTQSSQYF	TGTGCCAGTAAAAGGTCAGGGACCCAATCTTCCCAGTACTTC
TRBD1	TRBV5-3	TRBJ1-2	.	CASSGGQGDYGYTF	TGTGCCAGCAGCGGCGGACAGGGGGACTATGGCTACACCTTC
TRBD1	TRBV4-2	TRBJ1-2	.	CASSLAQGTRGYTF	TGTGCCAGCAGCTTGGCACAGGGGACCCGTGGCTACACCTTC
TRBD2	TRBV11-2	TRBJ2-5	.	CASSRGTTRETQYF	TGTGCCAGCAGCCGGGGGACTACTCGAGAGACCCAGTACTTC
TRBD1	TRBV7-8	TRBJ1-5	once	CASSPGQGNQPQHF	TGTGCCAGCAGCCCGGGACAGGGAAATCAGCCCCAGCATTTT
.	TRBV25-1	TRBJ1-5	.	CASSEFGGDQPQHF	TGTGCCAGCAGTGAATTTGGGGGAGATCAGCCCCAGCATTTT
TRBD1	TRBV7-9	TRBJ1-6	few	CASSPGHMTGGTSPLHF	TGTGCCAGCAGCCCTGGGCACATGACAGGGGGCACTTCACCCCTCCACTTT
.	TRBV7-8	TRBJ2-3	.	CASSLVPAGTDTQYF	TGTGCCAGCAGCTTGGTGCCGGCCGGCACAGATACGCAGTATTTT
.	TRBV21-1	TRBJ2-5	.	CASSRRMEETQYF	TGTGCCAGCAGCAGACGGATGGAGGAGACCCAGTACTTC
.	TRBV4-1	TRBJ1-6	once	CASSQEVNNSPLHF	TGCGCCAGCAGCCAAGAAGTGAATAATTCACCCCTCCACTTT
.	TRBV2	TRBJ2-4	.	CASSEVGVSPKNIQYF	TGTGCCAGCAGTGAAGTAGGGGTGTCTCCCAAAAACATTCAGTACTTC
.	TRBV30	TRBJ2-2	.	CAWSVSTAKTGGELFF	TGTGCCTGGAGTGTTTCCACGGCTAAGACGGGCGGGGAGCTGTTTTTT
.	TRBV18	TRBJ2-1	.	CASSPGDLSYNEQFF	TGTGCCAGCTCACCGGGGGACCTCTCCTACAATGAGCAGTTCTTC
.	TRBV19	TRBJ1-5	.	CASSPTQGMEPQHF	TGTGCCAGTAGCCCAACTCAGGGGATGGAGCCCCAGCATTTT
TRBD1	TRBV11-2	TRBJ1-2	.	CASSNEGQRGYTF	TGTGCCAGCAGCAACGAGGGACAGCGCGGCTACACCTTC
TRBD2	TRBV10-1	TRBJ2-1	.	CASSEGSGSRNEQFF	TGCGCCAGCAGTGAGGGGAGCGGGAGTCGAAATGAGCAGTTCTTC
.	TRBV2	TRBJ2-7	.	CASSETGQFPYEQYF	TGTGCCAGCAGTGAAACTGGGCAGTTCCCCTACGAGCAGTACTTC
.	TRBV19	TRBJ2-7	.	CASSIQGKGYEQYF	TGTGCCAGTAGTATTCAGGGGAAGGGCTACGAGCAGTACTTC
TRBD1	TRBV4-3	TRBJ2-7	.	CASSHDTGTGVPEQYF	TGCGCCAGCAGCCATGATACCGGGACAGGGGTTCCCGAGCAGTACTTC
TRBD1	TRBV5-1	TRBJ2-7	few	CASSLEGQAYEQYF	TGCGCCAGCAGCTTGGAGGGACAGGCTTACGAGCAGTACTTC
TRBD1	TRBV7-2	TRBJ1-2	.	CASSKTGQRYTF	TGTGCCAGCAGCAAGACAGGGCAGCGCTACACCTTC
TRBD1	TRBV7-2	TRBJ1-5	few	CASSLGGTAQQPQHF	TGTGCCAGCAGCTTAGGGGGGACAGCGCAACAGCCCCAGCATTTT
.	TRBV15	TRBJ2-1	.	CATSQTRAPYNEQFF	TGTGCCACCAGCCAAACAAGGGCCCCCTACAATGAGCAGTTCTTC
.	TRBV10-3	TRBJ2-5	.	CAISAGSEQETQYF	TGTGCCATCAGTGCCGGGAGCGAGCAAGAGACCCAGTACTTC
.	TRBV27	TRBJ1-5	.	CASRSGRQGTRNQPQHF	TGTGCCAGCCGGTCAGGGCGCCAGGGGACGCGCAATCAGCCCCAGCATTTT
.	TRBV27	TRBJ2-2	.	CASSLQGTYTGELFF	TGTGCCAGCAGTTTACAGGGGACTTACACCGGGGAGCTGTTTTTT
TRBD1	TRBV7-2	TRBJ1-1	.	CASSLDQGARGAFF	TGTGCCAGCAGCTTAGATCAGGGGGCGCGAGGGGCTTTCTTT
TRBD2	TRBV7-9	TRBJ2-3	.	CASSPTSGVRSTDTQYF	TGTGCCAGCAGCCCGACTAGCGGGGTCCGTAGCACAGATACGCAGTATTTT
TRBD1	TRBV18	TRBJ2-1	.	CASSPPGQEINNEQFF	TGTGCCAGCTCACCCCCGGGACAGGAGATTAACAATGAGCAGTTCTTC
.	TRBV27	TRBJ1-5	.	CASSLSVRRGQPQHF	TGTGCCAGCAGTTTATCGGTTCGCCGGGGTCAGCCCCAGCATTTT
TRBD1	TRBV5-1	TRBJ2-1	.	CASSPAWDRVIYEQFF	TGCGCCAGCAGCCCTGCCTGGGACAGGGTGATCTATGAGCAGTTCTTC
.	TRBV7-2	TRBJ1-5	once	CASSFDSSNQPQHF	TGTGCCAGCAGCTTCGACAGTAGCAATCAGCCCCAGCATTTT
TRBD2	TRBV18	TRBJ2-7	.	CASSPRGEEQYF	TGTGCCAGCTCCCCCCGGGGGGAAGAGCAGTACTTC
.	TRBV9	TRBJ1-2	.	CASSVALAGALRQYTF	TGTGCCAGCAGCGTAGCTTTGGCAGGGGCTTTACGGCAATACACCTTC
.	TRBV12-5	TRBJ1-2	.	CASGFPRLPGYGYTF	TGTGCTAGTGGCTTTCCTCGCCTACCTGGGTATGGCTACACCTTC